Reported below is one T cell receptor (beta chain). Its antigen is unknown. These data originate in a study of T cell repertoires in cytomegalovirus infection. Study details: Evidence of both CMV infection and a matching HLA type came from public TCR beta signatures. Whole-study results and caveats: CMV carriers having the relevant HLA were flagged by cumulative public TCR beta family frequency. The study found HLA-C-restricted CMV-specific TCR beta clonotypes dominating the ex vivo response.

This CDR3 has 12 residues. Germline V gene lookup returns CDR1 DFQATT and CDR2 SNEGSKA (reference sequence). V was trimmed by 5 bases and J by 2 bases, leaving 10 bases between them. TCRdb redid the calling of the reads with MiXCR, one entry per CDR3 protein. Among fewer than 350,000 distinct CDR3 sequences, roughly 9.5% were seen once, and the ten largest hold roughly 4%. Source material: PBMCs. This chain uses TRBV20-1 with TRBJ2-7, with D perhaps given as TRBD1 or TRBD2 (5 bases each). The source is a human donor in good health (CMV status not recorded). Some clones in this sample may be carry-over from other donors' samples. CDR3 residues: CSAAPGPYEQYF. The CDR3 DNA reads TGCAGTGCTGCCCCGGGACCCTACGAGCAGTACTTC.